The 29 T cell receptor beta chains presented below share a single source sample, sequenced in a study of blood T cell repertoires in COVID-19. Here immunoSEQ multiplex PCR was the method, and the copy in TCRdb shows in-frame clones only, minus some. The profile shows 200,000 or so clones, roughly 89% of them singletons. The specimen was peripheral blood. The receptors here all came from a man aged 55 to 69 who had recovered from COVID-19.

V is TRBV28 and J is TRBJ1-2; no firm D call. Trimming shortened V by 8 bases and J by 5 bases, and 18 bases separated the two germline ends. In germline, CDR1 is MDHEN, CDR2 SYDVKM. The CDR3 contains 14 residues. CDR3 sequence reads: CASGRALAPYGYTF. CDR3 DNA sequence: TGTGCCAGCGGCCGGGCCCTAGCCCCATATGGCTACACCTTC.

The chain employs TRBV28 and TRBJ2-7; possibly TRBD2 for D (5 bases). CDR1 MDHEN and CDR2 SYDVKM come from the germline V gene. Trimming cost V 4 bases and J 0 bases, with 10 bases left between them. This CDR3 contains 14 residues. The CDR3 sequence is CASSYSGVSYEQYF. The CDR3 DNA sequence: TGTGCCAGCAGTTATTCCGGGGTCTCCTACGAGCAGTACTTC.

This chain connects TRBV29-1 to TRBJ2-2; TRBD1 is a possible D gene (6 bases). The CDR3 has 13 amino acids. Germline V gene lookup returns CDR1 SQVTM and CDR2 ANQGSEA. The V and J ends lost 1 base and 8 bases respectively, with 11 bases between them. The CDR3 spells CSVEGFGTGELFF. The CDR3 DNA sequence: TGCAGCGTTGAAGGGTTTGGGACAGGGGAGCTGTTTTTT.

This chain uses TRBV7-9 with TRBJ1-4; 12 positions match TRBD1. Unmatched junction bases numbered 12, after V lost 5 bases and J lost 11 bases. The germline V gene encodes CDR1 SEHNR and CDR2 FQNEAQ (reference sequence). The CDR3 has 16 amino acids. CDR3 protein: CASSPVGGQGAAKLFF. The CDR3 DNA reads TGTGCCAGCAGCCCCGTTGGGGGACAGGGGGCGGCGAAACTGTTTTTT.

This chain connects TRBV4-2 to TRBJ1-1, with D possibly matching TRBD1 (5 bases). The germline V gene encodes CDR1 LGHNA and CDR2 YNFKEQ. The CDR3 totals 14 residues. V lost 3 bases, J lost 0 bases, and 8 bases lay in between. The CDR3 DNA reads as TGTGCCAGCAGCCAGGGACTCCTGAACACTGAAGCTTTCTTT. The encoded protein is CASSQGLLNTEAFF.

V is TRBV5-1 and J is TRBJ2-5, with D perhaps matching TRBD1 (6 bases). The CDR3 length is 15 residues. The germline V gene encodes CDR1 SGHRS and CDR2 YFSETQ. V was trimmed by 2 bases and J by 2 bases, leaving 13 bases between them. The CDR3 bases are TGCGCCAGCAGCTTAGCCTTAGGACAGCAAGAGACCCAGTACTTC. Protein sequence: CASSLALGQQETQYF.

The chain is built from TRBV7-9 and TRBJ1-1; no reliable D call. From germline, CDR1 is SEHNR and CDR2 FQNEAQ (reference sequence). The V end lost 10 bases, the J end lost 0 bases, and 15 bases lay between the germline ends. The CDR3 runs 14 residues. The CDR3 spells CATSRSGLNTEAFF. The CDR3 nucleotides are TGTGCCACCTCCCGGAGTGGGTTGAACACTGAAGCTTTCTTT. Full variable domain (missing parts from reference TRBV7-9 and TRBJ1-1): DTGVSQNPRHKITKRGQNVTFRCDPISEHNRLYWYRQTLGQGPEFLTYFQNEAQLEKSRLLSDRFSAERPKGSFSTLEIQRTEQGDSAMYLCATSRSGLNTEAFFGQGTRLTVV.

The chain employs TRBV13 and TRBJ2-7, with no clear D. Germline V lookup: CDR1 PRHDT, CDR2 FYEKMQ (reference sequence). The CDR3 runs to 12 residues. Trimming took off 3 bases at V and 6 bases at J, with 9 bases between the two ends. This CDR3 reads CASSFGAGEQYF. CDR3 in DNA: TGTGCCAGCAGCTTCGGTGCAGGCGAGCAGTACTTC.

This clone is a singleton in its sample. J is TRBJ2-7 and V is TRBV5-1; 11 nucleotides align to TRBD1. Trimming cost V 4 bases and J 7 bases; bases outside gene matches: 7. Germline CDR1 and CDR2: SGHRS and YFSETQ. The CDR3 contains 14 residues. Here the CDR3 reads CASSQDRGPWEQYF. The CDR3 region has the DNA TGCGCCAGCAGCCAGGACAGGGGGCCCTGGGAGCAGTACTTC.

This clone turned up a few times. This chain uses TRBV5-4 with TRBJ2-7; TRBD2 is a possible D gene (5 bases). Trimming took 1 base from V and 2 from J, leaving 13 bases between them. This CDR3 is built from 15 residues. The germline V gene has CDR1 SGHNT and CDR2 YYREEE (reference sequence). The CDR3 DNA is TGTGCCAGCAGCTTGCCGGGGTCCCGGGCCTACGAGCAGTACTTC. Amino acids: CASSLPGSRAYEQYF. Combining the CDR3 with reference TRBV5-4 and TRBJ2-7 gives the whole variable domain ETGVTQSPTHLIKTRGQQVTLRCSSQSGHNTVSWYQQALGQGPQFIFQYYREEENGRGNFPPRFSGLQFPNYSSELNVNALELDDSALYLCASSLPGSRAYEQYFGPGTRLTVT.

The V call is TRBV10-3, the J call TRBJ1-1; weak D call: TRBD1 (6 bases). Germline CDR1 is ENHRY and CDR2 is SYGVKD. Trimming pared 6 bases from V and 0 bases from J, leaving 8 bases between. The CDR3 has 13 amino acids. CDR3 region: CAIRGQLNTEAFF. CDR3 DNA: TGTGCCATCAGAGGACAGCTGAACACTGAAGCTTTCTTT.

This rearrangement joins TRBV28 to TRBJ2-6, with 12 bases identical to TRBD1. The J segment lost 4 bases and the V segment lost 6 bases, leaving 10 bases of the junction unmatched. The CDR3 is 18 amino acids. Germline lookup yields CDR1 MDHEN and CDR2 SYDVKM. The CDR3 sequence: CASSPRGTGGGGANVLTF. As DNA, the CDR3 is TGTGCCAGCAGCCCAAGGGGGACAGGGGGCGGCGGGGCCAACGTCCTGACTTTC.

In nucleotides, the CDR3 is TGTGCCATCAGTGACCCCAGACAGGGATATGGCTACACCTTC. This gives the protein CAISDPRQGYGYTF. The chain uses TRBV10-3 and TRBJ1-2; TRBD1 matches 7 bases. The V gene's germline CDR1 is ENHRY and CDR2 SYGVKD. This CDR3 spans 14 amino acids. J lost 5 bases, V lost 3 bases, and 6 bases had no gene match.

A single count supports this clone. This chain joins TRBV28 and TRBJ2-7; no definite D call. From germline, CDR1 is MDHEN and CDR2 SYDVKM. CDR3 size: 12 residues. Trimming took off 5 bases at V and 2 bases at J, with 7 bases between the two ends. DNA for the CDR3: TGTGCCAGCAGTATTCAGACCTACGAGCAGTACTTC. This sequence encodes CASSIQTYEQYF.

On this clone: Other DNA variants within this sample encode the same CDR3. This chain's CDR3 is CASSSTTGNEKLFF. The CDR3 DNA follows: TGTGCCAGCAGCTCGACGACAGGGAATGAAAAACTGTTTTTT. This chain links TRBV7-9 with TRBJ1-4; 7 positions match TRBD1. The CDR3 covers 14 residues. The junction had 4 bases not matched to a gene; V was cut back by 4 bases and J by 5 bases. Germline CDR1 is SEHNR and CDR2 is FQNEAQ (reference sequence).

V and J are TRBV7-3 and TRBJ1-4; 7 bases line up with TRBD1. The CDR3 consists of 15 residues. V shed 0 bases and J 8 bases; nucleotides not matched to a gene: 6. From germline, CDR1 is SGHTA and CDR2 FQGTGA. As DNA, the CDR3 is TGTGCCAGCAGCTTAACAGGGGGCGTGGGGGAAAAACTGTTTTTT. This sequence encodes CASSLTGGVGEKLFF.

J is TRBJ2-1 and V is TRBV30, with 13 bases lining up with TRBD2. The V gene end was trimmed by 1 base and the J gene end by 0 bases; junction bases not matched to a gene: 15. CDR3 length equals 21 residues. Germline V CDR1 and CDR2: GTSNPN, SVGIG (reference sequence). The CDR3 DNA is TGTGCCTGGAGTGCCTTACCGAGAGGACTAGCGGGGGCTAGCTCCTACAATGAGCAGTTCTTC. Translation gives CAWSALPRGLAGASSYNEQFF.

Concerning this clone: The identical CDR3 is also encoded by other nucleotide sequences in the sample. The chain is built from TRBV5-1 and TRBJ2-7; maybe TRBD2 (7 bases). The CDR3 is 15 amino acids. Germline assignment: CDR1 SGHRS and CDR2 YFSETQ. V dropped 0 bases and J dropped 0 bases, with 10 bases sitting between them. The CDR3 sequence is CASSLDGGASYEQYF. In nucleotides, the CDR3 is TGCGCCAGCAGCTTGGATGGGGGGGCCTCCTACGAGCAGTACTTC.

The J gene is TRBJ1-5, the V gene TRBV19; a possible D gene is TRBD1 (6 bases). Germline CDR1 LNHDA, CDR2 SQIVND (reference sequence). The CDR3 is 14 amino acids. V lost 6 bases to trimming and J lost 0 bases, with 9 bases between them. The chain's CDR3 is CASSRTVSNQPQHF. DNA of the CDR3: TGTGCCAGTAGCCGGACAGTTAGCAATCAGCCCCAGCATTTT.

This clone appeared once. The CDR3 DNA sequence: TGTGCCAGCTCACCTGGCAGGGGCAACTATGGCTACACCTTC. It specifies CASSPGRGNYGYTF. V and J are TRBV18 and TRBJ1-2; maybe TRBD1 (6 bases). Looked up from germline, CDR1 is KGHSH and CDR2 is LQKENI. CDR3 size: 14 residues. Trimming left V 3 bases short and J 2 bases short, with 10 bases between. Based on the CDR3 plus reference TRBV18 and TRBJ1-2, the full variable domain is NAGVMQNPRHLVRRRGQEARLRCSPMKGHSHVYWYRQLPEEGLKFMVYLQKENIIDESGMPKERFSAEFPKEGPSILRIQQVVRGDSAAYFCASSPGRGNYGYTFGSGTRLTVV.

CDR3 nucleotides: TGTGCCATCAGTGAGTCCGGGGGACAGGGGGCGTGGGAGCAGTACTTC. It codes for CAISESGGQGAWEQYF. The J gene is TRBJ2-7, the V gene TRBV10-3; 12 positions match TRBD1. V was clipped by 0 bases and J by 7 bases; unmatched bases: 7. Germline V gene lookup returns CDR1 ENHRY and CDR2 SYGVKD. The CDR3 sequence is 16 residues long.

J is TRBJ2-1 and V is TRBV29-1; 12 bases agree with TRBD2. The CDR3 runs 13 residues. V gave up 7 bases and J gave up 3 bases; unmatched junction bases: 1. Germline values: CDR1 SQVTM, CDR2 ANQGSEA. DNA of the CDR3: TGCAGCGCGGGACTAGCGGGCTACAATGAGCAGTTCTTC. Translating it yields CSAGLAGYNEQFF.

The chain recombines TRBV2 with TRBJ1-3; no reliable D call. Per the germline V gene, CDR1 is SNHLY and CDR2 is FYNNEI. The length of the CDR3 is 12 residues. Between the trimmed V and J ends, which lost 6 bases and 3 bases, there was a span of 6 bases. The CDR3 bases are TGTGCCAGCAGCACAGATGGAAACACCATATATTTT. Its translation: CASSTDGNTIYF.

The V and J genes are TRBV2 and TRBJ2-7; 9 nucleotides match TRBD2. The CDR3 covers 17 residues. Germline assignment: CDR1 SNHLY and CDR2 FYNNEI. The ends lost 5 bases at V and 2 bases at J; junction bases unmatched: 13. CDR3 sequence (DNA): TGTGCCAGCAGTAAAAACTCGGCTAGCGGGGCCGCCTACGAGCAGTACTTC. Amino acid sequence: CASSKNSASGAAYEQYF. Using reference TRBV2 and TRBJ2-7 for the parts outside the CDR3, the full variable domain is EPEVTQTPSHQVTQMGQEVILRCVPISNHLYFYWYRQILGQKVEFLVSFYNNEISEKSEIFDDQFSVERPDGSNFTLKIRSTKLEDSAMYFCASSKNSASGAAYEQYFGPGTRLTVT.

The rearrangement links TRBV7-2 to TRBJ1-2, with D uncertain. The germline V and J ends were trimmed by 3 bases and 4 bases, with 12 bases remaining between them. Germline V gives CDR1 SGHTA, CDR2 FQGNSA. CDR3 size: 14 residues. CDR3 in DNA: TGTGCCAGCAGCTTTACCCCGACTAGCTATGGCTACACCTTC. Its translation is CASSFTPTSYGYTF.

This rearrangement joins TRBV6-2 or TRBV6-3 to TRBJ1-5, with TRBD1 matching over 9 bases. Germline V gene data show CDR1 as MNHEY and CDR2 as SVGEGT. This CDR3 comprises 17 residues. The V segment lost 5 bases and the J segment 2 bases; nucleotides outside the gene matches: 10. The CDR3 region is CASSPTRTGARNQPQHF. CDR3 sequence (DNA): TGTGCCAGCAGTCCAACCCGGACAGGGGCTCGCAATCAGCCCCAGCATTTT.

The DNA of the CDR3 is TGTGCCAGCAGCGTAGCGCAGGGGAGAAATGAGCAGTTCTTC. Its translation: CASSVAQGRNEQFF. The gene calls are TRBV9 and TRBJ2-1; possible D gene TRBD1, 6 bases. With 0 bases removed from V and 7 bases from J, the gap between germline ends came to 11 bases. The V gene's germline CDR1 is SGDLS and CDR2 YYNGEE. The CDR3 covers 14 residues.

V gene TRBV3-1 (or the pseudogene TRBV3-2) combines with J gene TRBJ1-2; maybe TRBD1 (5 bases). Looked up from germline, CDR1 is LGHDT and CDR2 is YNNKEL (reference sequence). The CDR3 is 14 residues long. V lost 0 bases to trimming and J lost 7 bases, with 12 bases between them. The CDR3 here is CASSQDPAGPGYTF. For the CDR3, the DNA is TGTGCCAGCAGCCAAGATCCGGCAGGGCCTGGCTACACCTTC.

The chain has TRBV5-1 and TRBJ2-3; D may be TRBD1 (6 bases). The length of the CDR3 is 15 residues. With 0 bases removed from V and 1 base from J, the gap between germline ends came to 9 bases. Germline V CDR1 and CDR2: SGHRS, YFSETQ. CDR3 in amino acids: CASSLVSGGTDTQYF. CDR3 bases: TGCGCCAGCAGCTTGGTGTCAGGGGGCACAGATACGCAGTATTTT. Drawing the rest from reference TRBV5-1 and TRBJ2-3, the complete variable domain is KAGVTQTPRYLIKTRGQQVTLSCSPISGHRSVSWYQQTPGQGLQFLFEYFSETQRNKGNFPGRFSGRQFSNSRSEMNVSTLELGDSALYLCASSLVSGGTDTQYFGPGTRLTVL.